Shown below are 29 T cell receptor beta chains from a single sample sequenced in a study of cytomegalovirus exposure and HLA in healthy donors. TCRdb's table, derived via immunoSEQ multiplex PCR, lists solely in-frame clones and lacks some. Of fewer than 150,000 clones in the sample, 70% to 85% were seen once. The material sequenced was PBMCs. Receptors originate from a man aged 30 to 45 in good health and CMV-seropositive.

Here the CDR3 DNA reads TGTGCCAGCAGGTTGGGACAGGGGTCTGACACCTTC. Translated, it gives CASRLGQGSDTF. The chain has TRBV7-9 and TRBJ1-2; 10 bases are shared with TRBD1. CDR3 length: 12 amino acids. Losses at the gene ends were 6 bases for V and 12 bases for J; bases not matched to a gene: 7. Germline V gives CDR1 SEHNR, CDR2 FQNEAQ (reference sequence).

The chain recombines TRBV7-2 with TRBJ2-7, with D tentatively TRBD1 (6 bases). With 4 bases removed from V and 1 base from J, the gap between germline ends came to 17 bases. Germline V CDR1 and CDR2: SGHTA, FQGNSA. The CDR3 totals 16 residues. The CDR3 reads CASSSPPGQGSYEQYF. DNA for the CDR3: TGTGCCAGCAGCTCCCCGCCGGGACAAGGATCCTACGAGCAGTACTTC.

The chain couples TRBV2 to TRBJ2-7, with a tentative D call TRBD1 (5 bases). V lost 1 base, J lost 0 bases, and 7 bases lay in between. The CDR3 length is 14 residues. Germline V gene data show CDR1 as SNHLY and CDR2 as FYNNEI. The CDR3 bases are TGTGCCAGCAGTGAAGACAGGTACTCCTACGAGCAGTACTTC. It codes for CASSEDRYSYEQYF.

The CDR3 loop reads CASSPDRADTEAFF. The CDR3 DNA sequence: TGTGCCAGCAGTCCCGACAGGGCGGACACTGAAGCTTTCTTT. J is TRBJ1-1 and V is TRBV11-2; 7 positions match TRBD1. The CDR3 runs 14 residues. Trimming removed 6 bases from V and 3 bases from J; junction bases left unmatched: 7. Germline V gene sequence: CDR1 SGHAT, CDR2 FQNNGV. The whole variable domain, filled in from reference TRBV11-2 and TRBJ1-1, reads EAGVAQSPRYKIIEKRQSVAFWCNPISGHATLYWYQQILGQGPKLLIQFQNNGVVDDSQLPKDRFSAERLKGVDSTLKIQPAKLEDSAVYLCASSPDRADTEAFFGQGTRLTVV.

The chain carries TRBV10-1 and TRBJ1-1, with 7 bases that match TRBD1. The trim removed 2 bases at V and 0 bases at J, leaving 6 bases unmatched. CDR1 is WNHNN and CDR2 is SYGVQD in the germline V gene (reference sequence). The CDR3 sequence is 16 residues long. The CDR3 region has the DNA TGCGCCAGCAGTGAGGATCAGGGGGGAGTGAACACTGAAGCTTTCTTT. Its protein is CASSEDQGGVNTEAFF.

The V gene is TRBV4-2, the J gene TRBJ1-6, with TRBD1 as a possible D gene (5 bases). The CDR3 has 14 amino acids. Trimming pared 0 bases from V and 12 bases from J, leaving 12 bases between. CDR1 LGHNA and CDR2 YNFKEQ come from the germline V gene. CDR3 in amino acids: CASSQDWGGKPLHF. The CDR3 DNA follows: TGTGCCAGCAGCCAAGATTGGGGCGGGAAACCCCTCCACTTT.

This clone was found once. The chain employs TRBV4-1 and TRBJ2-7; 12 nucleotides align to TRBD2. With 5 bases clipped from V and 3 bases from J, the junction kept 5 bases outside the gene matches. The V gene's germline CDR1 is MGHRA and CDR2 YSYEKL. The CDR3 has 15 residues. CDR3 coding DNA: TGCGCCAGCAGCGGTACTAGCGGGAGGTTCTACGAGCAGTACTTC. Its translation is CASSGTSGRFYEQYF.

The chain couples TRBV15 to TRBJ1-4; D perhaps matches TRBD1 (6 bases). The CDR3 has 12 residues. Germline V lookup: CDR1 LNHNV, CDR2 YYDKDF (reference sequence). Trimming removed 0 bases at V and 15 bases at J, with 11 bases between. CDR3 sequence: CATSRDWGRVFF. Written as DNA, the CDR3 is TGTGCCACCAGCAGAGATTGGGGGCGGGTGTTTTTT.

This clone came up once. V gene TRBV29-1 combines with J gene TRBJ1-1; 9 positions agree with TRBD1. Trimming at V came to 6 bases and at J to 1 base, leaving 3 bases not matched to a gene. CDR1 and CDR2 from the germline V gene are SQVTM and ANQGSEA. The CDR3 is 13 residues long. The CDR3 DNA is TGCAGCGTCAAGGACAGGGGGAACACTGAAGCTTTCTTT. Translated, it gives CSVKDRGNTEAFF.

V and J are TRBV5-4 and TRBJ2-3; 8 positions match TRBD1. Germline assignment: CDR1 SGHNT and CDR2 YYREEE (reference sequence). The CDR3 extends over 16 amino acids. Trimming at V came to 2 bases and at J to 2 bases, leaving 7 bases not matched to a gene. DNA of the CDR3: TGTGCCAGCAGCTTCCTGCAGGGGGCTAACACAGATACGCAGTATTTT. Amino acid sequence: CASSFLQGANTDTQYF.

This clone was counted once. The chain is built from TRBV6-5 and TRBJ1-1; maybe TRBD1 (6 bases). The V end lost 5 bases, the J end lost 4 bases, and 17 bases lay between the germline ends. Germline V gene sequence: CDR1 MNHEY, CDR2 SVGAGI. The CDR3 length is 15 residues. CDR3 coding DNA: TGTGCCAGCAGTGGGCACAGGGAAATAGCCACTGAAGCTTTCTTT. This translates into CASSGHREIATEAFF.

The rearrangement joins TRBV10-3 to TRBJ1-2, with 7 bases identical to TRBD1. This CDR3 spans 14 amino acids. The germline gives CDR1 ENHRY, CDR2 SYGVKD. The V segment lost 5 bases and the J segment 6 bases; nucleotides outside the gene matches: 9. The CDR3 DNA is TGTGCCATCAGTTATGACAGGGAAGGAGATGGCTACACCTTC. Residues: CAISYDREGDGYTF.

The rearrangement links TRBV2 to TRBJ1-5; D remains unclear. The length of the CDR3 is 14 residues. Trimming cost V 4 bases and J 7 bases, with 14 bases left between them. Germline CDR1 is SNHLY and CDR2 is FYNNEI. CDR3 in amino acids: CASSGRRDGQPQHF. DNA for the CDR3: TGTGCCAGCAGTGGGAGGCGCGATGGGCAGCCCCAGCATTTT.

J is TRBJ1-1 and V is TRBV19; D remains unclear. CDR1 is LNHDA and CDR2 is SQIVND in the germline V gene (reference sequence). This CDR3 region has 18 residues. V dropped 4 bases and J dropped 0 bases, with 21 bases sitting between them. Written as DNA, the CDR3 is TGTGCCAGTAGTAACCGGGCCCTGAGAGGGCCAATGAACACTGAAGCTTTCTTT. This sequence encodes CASSNRALRGPMNTEAFF.

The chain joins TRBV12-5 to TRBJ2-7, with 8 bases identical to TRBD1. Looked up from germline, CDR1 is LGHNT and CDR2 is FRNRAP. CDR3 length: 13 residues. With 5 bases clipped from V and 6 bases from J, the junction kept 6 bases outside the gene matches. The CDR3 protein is CASGRQGSLEQYF. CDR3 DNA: TGTGCTAGTGGTCGACAGGGGTCCCTCGAGCAGTACTTC.

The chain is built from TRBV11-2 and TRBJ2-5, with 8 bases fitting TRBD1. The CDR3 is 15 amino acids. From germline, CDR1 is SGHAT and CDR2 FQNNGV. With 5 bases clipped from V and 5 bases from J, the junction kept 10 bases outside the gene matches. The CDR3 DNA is TGTGCCAGCAGCGTAAGCAGGGGGCACGGGGAGACCCAGTACTTC. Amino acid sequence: CASSVSRGHGETQYF.

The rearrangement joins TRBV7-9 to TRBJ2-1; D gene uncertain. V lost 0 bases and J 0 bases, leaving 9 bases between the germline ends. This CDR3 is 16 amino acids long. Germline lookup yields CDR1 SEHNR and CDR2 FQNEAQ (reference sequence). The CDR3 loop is CASSLAAAASYNEQFF. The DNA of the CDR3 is TGTGCCAGCAGCTTAGCTGCGGCGGCCTCCTACAATGAGCAGTTCTTC.

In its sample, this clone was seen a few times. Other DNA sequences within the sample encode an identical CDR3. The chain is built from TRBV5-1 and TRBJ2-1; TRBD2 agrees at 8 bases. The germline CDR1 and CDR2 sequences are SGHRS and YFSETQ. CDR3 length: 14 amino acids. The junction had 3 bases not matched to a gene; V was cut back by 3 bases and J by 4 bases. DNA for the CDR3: TGCGCCAGCAGCTCAAGCGGGGGTTACAATGAGCAGTTCTTC. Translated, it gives CASSSSGGYNEQFF.

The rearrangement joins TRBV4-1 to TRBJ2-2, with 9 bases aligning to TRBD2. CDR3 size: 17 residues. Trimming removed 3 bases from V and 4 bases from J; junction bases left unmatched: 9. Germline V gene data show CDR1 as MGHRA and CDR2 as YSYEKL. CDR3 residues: CASSHLPREGGTGELFF. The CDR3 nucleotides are TGCGCCAGCAGCCATCTTCCGCGGGAGGGTGGCACCGGGGAGCTGTTTTTT.

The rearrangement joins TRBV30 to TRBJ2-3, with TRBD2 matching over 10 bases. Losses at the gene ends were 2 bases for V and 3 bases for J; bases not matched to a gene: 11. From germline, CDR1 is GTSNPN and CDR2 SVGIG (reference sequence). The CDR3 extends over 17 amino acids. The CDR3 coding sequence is TGTGCCTGGAGTCAAGCGGGAGGGCCTTTTGGTACAGATACGCAGTATTTT. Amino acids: CAWSQAGGPFGTDTQYF.

The CDR3 DNA is TGTGCCAGCAGTACGCCCCCCGGCCGGGGAGGGAGGTACAATGAGCAGTTCTTC. Translated: CASSTPPGRGGRYNEQFF. The rearrangement joins TRBV27 to TRBJ2-1; 7 bases fit TRBD2. Germline V gene sequence: CDR1 MNHEY, CDR2 SMNVEV (reference sequence). V gave up 5 bases and J gave up 4 bases; unmatched junction bases: 17. The CDR3 contains 18 residues.

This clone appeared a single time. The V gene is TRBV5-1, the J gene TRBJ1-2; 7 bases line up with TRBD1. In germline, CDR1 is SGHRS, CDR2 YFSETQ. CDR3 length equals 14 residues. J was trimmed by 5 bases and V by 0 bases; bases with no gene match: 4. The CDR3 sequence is CASSLAWDRYGYTF. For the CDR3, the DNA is TGCGCCAGCAGCTTGGCGTGGGACAGATATGGCTACACCTTC.

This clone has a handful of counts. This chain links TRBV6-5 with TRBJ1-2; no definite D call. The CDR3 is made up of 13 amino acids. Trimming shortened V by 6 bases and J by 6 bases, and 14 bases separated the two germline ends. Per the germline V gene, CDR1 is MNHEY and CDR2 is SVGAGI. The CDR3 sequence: CASRPELVDGYTF. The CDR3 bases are TGTGCCAGCAGACCCGAGTTAGTCGATGGCTACACCTTC.

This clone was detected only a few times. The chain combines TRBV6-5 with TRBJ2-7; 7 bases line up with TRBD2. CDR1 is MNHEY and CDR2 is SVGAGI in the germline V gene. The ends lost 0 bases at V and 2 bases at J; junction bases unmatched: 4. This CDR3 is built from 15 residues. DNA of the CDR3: TGTGCCAGCAGTTACTCAGGGAGCGGGGCCTACGAGCAGTACTTC. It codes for CASSYSGSGAYEQYF.

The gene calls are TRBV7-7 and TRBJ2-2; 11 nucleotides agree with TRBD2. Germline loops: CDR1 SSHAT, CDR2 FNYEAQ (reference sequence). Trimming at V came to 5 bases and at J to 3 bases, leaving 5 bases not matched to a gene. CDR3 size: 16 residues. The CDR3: CASSPSGGRYTGELFF. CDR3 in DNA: TGTGCCAGCAGCCCTAGCGGGGGGCGCTACACCGGGGAGCTGTTTTTT.

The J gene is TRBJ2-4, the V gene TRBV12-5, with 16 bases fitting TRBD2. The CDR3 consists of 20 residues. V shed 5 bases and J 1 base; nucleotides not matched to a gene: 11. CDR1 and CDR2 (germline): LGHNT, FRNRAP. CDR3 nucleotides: TGTGCTAGTGGTCCCAATGGGACTAGCGGGAGGGTCAAGGCCAAAAACATTCAGTACTTC. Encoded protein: CASGPNGTSGRVKAKNIQYF.

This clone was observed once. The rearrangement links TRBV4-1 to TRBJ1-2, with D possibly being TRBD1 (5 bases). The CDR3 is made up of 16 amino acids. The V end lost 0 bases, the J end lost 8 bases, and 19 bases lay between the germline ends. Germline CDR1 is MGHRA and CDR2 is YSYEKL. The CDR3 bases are TGCGCCAGCAGCCAAGAGAGTCAGGGAGGAGTAAGCGGCTACACCTTC. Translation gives CASSQESQGGVSGYTF.

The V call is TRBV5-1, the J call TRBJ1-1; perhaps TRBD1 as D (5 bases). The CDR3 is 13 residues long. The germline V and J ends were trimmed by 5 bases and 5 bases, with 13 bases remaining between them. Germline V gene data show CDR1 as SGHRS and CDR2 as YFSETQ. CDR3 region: CASRQGRDTEAFF. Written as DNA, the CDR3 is TGCGCCAGCAGGCAGGGAAGGGATACTGAAGCTTTCTTT.

DNA of the CDR3: TGTGCCAGCAGCTCGGGACTAGGAAACTACGAGCAGTACTTC. This gives the protein CASSSGLGNYEQYF. The chain links TRBV7-3 to TRBJ2-7; 8 bases align to TRBD2. The CDR3 length is 14 residues. The germline CDR1 and CDR2 sequences are SGHTA and FQGTGA. V was pared by 4 bases and J by 3 bases, with 5 bases of the junction left unmatched.